This TCR beta chain was sequenced during a study of radiotherapy plus CTLA-4 blockade in lung cancer. Focal radiation with ipilimumab CTLA-4 blockade was given to patients with chemo-refractory metastatic non-small-cell lung cancer. The CDR3 loop spans 15 amino acids. Germline V lookup: CDR1 SGHAT, CDR2 FQNNGV. Unmatched junction bases numbered 9, after V lost 7 bases and J lost 3 bases. Clones were sequenced by immunoSEQ multiplex PCR, and TCRdb holds only the in-frame ones, with some missing. The sample has around 45,000 clones; roughly 73% are singletons. Note on this clone: The antigen is not known.

Points from the study as a whole: The best prediction of response reportedly came from early blood T cell clone dynamics, with interferon-beta.

The specimen comprised peripheral blood, sampled from a patient treated with radiotherapy plus ipilimumab. V is TRBV11-2 and J is TRBJ2-7, with 10 bases matching TRBD2. The sequence was collected from a human donor with non-small cell lung cancer who had a complete response to radiotherapy plus ipilimumab. The DNA for the CDR3 is TGTGCCAGCAACACCGGGACTAGCGCCTACTACGAGCAGTACTTC. Protein product: CASNTGTSAYYEQYF.